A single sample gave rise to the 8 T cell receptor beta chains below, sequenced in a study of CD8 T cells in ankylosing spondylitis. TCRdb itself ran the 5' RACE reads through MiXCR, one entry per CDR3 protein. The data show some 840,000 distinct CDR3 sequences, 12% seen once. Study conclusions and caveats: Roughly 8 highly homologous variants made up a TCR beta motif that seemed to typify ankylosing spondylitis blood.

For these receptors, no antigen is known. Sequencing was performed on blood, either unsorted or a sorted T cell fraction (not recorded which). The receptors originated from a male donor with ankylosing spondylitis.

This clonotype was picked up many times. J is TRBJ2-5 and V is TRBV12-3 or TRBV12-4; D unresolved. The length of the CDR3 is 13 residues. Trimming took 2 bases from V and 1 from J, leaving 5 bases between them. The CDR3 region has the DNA TGTGCCAGCAGTTTAAACTTCCAAGAGACCCAGTACTTC. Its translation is CASSLNFQETQYF.

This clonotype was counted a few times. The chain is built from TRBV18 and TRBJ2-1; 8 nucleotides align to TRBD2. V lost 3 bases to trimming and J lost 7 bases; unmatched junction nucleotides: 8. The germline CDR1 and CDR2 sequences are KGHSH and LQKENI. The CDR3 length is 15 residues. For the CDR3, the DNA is TGTGCCAGCTCACCGACGGGGGGGCCTTTAAATGAGCAGTTCTTC. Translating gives CASSPTGGPLNEQFF.

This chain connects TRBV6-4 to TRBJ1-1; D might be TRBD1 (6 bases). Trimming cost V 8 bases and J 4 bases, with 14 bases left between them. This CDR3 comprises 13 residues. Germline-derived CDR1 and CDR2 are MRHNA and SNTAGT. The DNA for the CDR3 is TGTGCCAGCCCCACGACAGGAGTCACTGAAGCTTTCTTT. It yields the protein CASPTTGVTEAFF.

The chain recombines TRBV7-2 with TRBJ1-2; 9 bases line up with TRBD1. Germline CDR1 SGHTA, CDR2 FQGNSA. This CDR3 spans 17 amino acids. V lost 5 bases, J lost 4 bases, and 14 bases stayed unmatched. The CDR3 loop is CASSRTGANPISYGYTF. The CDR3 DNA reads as TGTGCCAGCAGCAGGACAGGGGCGAATCCGATTAGCTATGGCTACACCTTC.

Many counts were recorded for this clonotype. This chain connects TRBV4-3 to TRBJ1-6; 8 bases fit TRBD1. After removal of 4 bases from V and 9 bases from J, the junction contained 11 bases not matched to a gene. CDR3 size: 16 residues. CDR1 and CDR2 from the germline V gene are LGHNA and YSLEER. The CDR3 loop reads CASSLSTGGEGSPLHF. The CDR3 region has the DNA TGCGCCAGCAGCCTTTCCACAGGGGGTGAAGGTTCACCCCTCCACTTT.

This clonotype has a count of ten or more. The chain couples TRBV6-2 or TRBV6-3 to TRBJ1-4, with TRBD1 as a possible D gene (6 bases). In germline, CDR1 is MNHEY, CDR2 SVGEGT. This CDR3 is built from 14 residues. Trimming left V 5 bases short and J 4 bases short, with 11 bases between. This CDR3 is CASSDRTGNEKLFF. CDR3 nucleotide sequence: TGTGCCAGCAGTGACAGGACGGGTAATGAAAAACTGTTTTTT.

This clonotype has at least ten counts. The CDR3 loop reads CASSPVIAGAYEQYF. The CDR3 nucleotides read TGCGCCAGCAGCCCGGTAATAGCGGGAGCCTACGAGCAGTACTTC. The rearrangement links TRBV4-3 to TRBJ2-7; 9 positions agree with TRBD2. The junction had 6 bases not matched to a gene; V was cut back by 4 bases and J by 2 bases. Germline CDR1 reads LGHNA; CDR2 reads YSLEER. CDR3 length: 15 residues.

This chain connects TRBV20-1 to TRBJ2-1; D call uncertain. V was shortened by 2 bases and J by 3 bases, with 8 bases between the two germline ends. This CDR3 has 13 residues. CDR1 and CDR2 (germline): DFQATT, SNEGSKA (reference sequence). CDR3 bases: TGCAGTGCTAGAATGGCAGGCTACAATGAGCAGTTCTTC. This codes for CSARMAGYNEQFF.